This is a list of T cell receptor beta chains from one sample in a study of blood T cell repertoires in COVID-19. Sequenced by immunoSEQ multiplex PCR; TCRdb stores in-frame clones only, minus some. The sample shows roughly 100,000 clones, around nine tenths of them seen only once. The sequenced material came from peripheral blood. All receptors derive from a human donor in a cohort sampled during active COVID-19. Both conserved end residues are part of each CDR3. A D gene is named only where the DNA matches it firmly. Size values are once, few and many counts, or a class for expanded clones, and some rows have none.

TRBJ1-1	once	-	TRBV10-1	CASSDYSGTEAFF	TGCGCCAGCAGTGATTATTCCGGCACTGAAGCTTTCTTT
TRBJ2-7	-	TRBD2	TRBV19	CASSPRPTSGDYEQYF	TGTGCCAGTAGCCCCCGCCCGACTAGCGGGGACTACGAGCAGTACTTC
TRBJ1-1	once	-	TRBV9	CASSESVDGGDTEAFF	TGTGCCAGCAGCGAATCAGTTGACGGCGGGGACACTGAAGCTTTCTTT
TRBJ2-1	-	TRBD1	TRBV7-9	CASSLGARDRVNEQFF	TGTGCCAGCAGCTTAGGGGCCCGGGACAGGGTCAATGAGCAGTTCTTC
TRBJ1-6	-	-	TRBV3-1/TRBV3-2	CASSQDIPNSPLHF	TGTGCCAGCAGCCAAGATATTCCCAATTCACCCCTCCACTTT
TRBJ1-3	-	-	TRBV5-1	CASSFGPAGAGGNTIYF	TGCGCCAGCAGCTTTGGCCCGGCAGGGGCAGGCGGAAACACCATATATTTT
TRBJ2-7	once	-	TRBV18	CASSPPEGSYEQYF	TGTGCCAGCTCACCACCGGAGGGCAGCTACGAGCAGTACTTC
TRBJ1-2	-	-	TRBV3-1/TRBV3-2	CASSQDLVLQTPRSNTF	TGTGCCAGCAGCCAAGATCTGGTGCTCCAGACTCCTAGGTCGAACACCTTC
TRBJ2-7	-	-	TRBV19	CATKSGDAYEQYF	TGTGCCACGAAGAGCGGTGACGCCTACGAGCAGTACTTC
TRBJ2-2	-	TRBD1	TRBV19	CASTPWDRGFPGELFF	TGTGCCAGTACCCCGTGGGACAGGGGGTTTCCCGGGGAGCTGTTTTTT
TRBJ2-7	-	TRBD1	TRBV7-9	CASKLEGANEQYF	TGTGCCAGCAAACTCGAGGGGGCTAACGAGCAGTACTTC
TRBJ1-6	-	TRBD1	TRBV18	CASSPLGGQANSPLHF	TGTGCCAGCTCACCACTAGGGGGACAGGCGAATTCACCCCTCCACTTT
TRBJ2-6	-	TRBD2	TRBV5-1	CASSSISGDHSGANVLTF	TGCGCCAGCAGCTCGATTAGCGGGGACCACTCTGGGGCCAACGTCCTGACTTTC
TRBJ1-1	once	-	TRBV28	CASTWVGAGVTEAFF	TGTGCCAGCACATGGGTTGGGGCAGGGGTCACTGAAGCTTTCTTT
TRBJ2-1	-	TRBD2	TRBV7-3	CASSLGGSVDNEQFF	TGTGCCAGCAGCTTAGGCGGGAGCGTTGACAATGAGCAGTTCTTC
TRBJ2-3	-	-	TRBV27	CASSFRGATDTQYF	TGTGCCAGCAGTTTTAGGGGCGCCACAGATACGCAGTATTTT
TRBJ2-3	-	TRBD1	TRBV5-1	CASSEGAIFTDTQYF	TGCGCCAGCAGTGAGGGGGCCATTTTCACAGATACGCAGTATTTT
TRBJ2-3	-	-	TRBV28	CASTFRDTQYF	TGTGCCAGCACCTTTCGAGATACGCAGTATTTT
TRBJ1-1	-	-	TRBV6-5	CASRPFYRPYTEAFF	TGTGCCAGCAGACCCTTTTACAGGCCTTACACTGAAGCTTTCTTT
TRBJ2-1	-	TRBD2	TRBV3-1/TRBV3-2	CASSQGGGAGDEQFF	TGTGCCAGCAGCCAAGGCGGGGGGGCCGGTGATGAGCAGTTCTTC
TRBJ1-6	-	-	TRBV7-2	CASSLGDIFPYNSPLHF	TGTGCCAGCAGCTTAGGAGATATCTTCCCCTATAATTCACCCCTCCACTTT
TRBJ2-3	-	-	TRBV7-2	CASSLFPTGTDTQYF	TGTGCCAGCAGCTTATTCCCAACGGGCACAGATACGCAGTATTTT
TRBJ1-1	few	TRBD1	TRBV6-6	CASSLDRVTEAFF	TGTGCCAGCAGTTTAGACAGGGTCACTGAAGCTTTCTTT
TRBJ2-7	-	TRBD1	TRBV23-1	CASSPRTGVNHEQYF	TGCGCCAGCAGTCCTCGGACAGGGGTAAACCACGAGCAGTACTTC
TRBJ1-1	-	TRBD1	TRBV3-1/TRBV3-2	CASSQKTGGTEAFF	TGTGCCAGCAGCCAAAAAACAGGGGGCACTGAAGCTTTCTTT
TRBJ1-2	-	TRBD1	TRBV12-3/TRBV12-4	CASTTGGGYGYTF	TGTGCCAGCACCACAGGGGGCGGCTATGGCTACACCTTC
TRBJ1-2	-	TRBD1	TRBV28	CASRLQGAYGYTF	TGTGCCAGCAGGCTACAGGGGGCCTATGGCTACACCTTC
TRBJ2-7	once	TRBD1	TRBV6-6	CASSYGSGQGYEQYF	TGTGCCAGCAGCTACGGGTCGGGACAGGGCTACGAGCAGTACTTC
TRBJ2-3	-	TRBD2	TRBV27	CASRRTLAGVWSDTQYF	TGTGCCAGCAGAAGGACCCTAGCGGGAGTCTGGTCAGATACGCAGTATTTT
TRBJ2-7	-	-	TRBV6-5	CASSYGGGHSSYEQYF	TGTGCCAGCAGTTACGGAGGCGGGCATAGCTCCTACGAGCAGTACTTC
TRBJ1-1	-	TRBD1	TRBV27	CASRNRGVTEAFF	TGTGCCAGCAGGAACAGGGGAGTCACTGAAGCTTTCTTT
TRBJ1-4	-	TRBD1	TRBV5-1	CASSLGTGSNEKLFF	TGCGCCAGCAGCCTCGGGACAGGGAGTAATGAAAAACTGTTTTTT
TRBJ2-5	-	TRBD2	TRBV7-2	CASSSKRGGGETQYF	TGTGCCAGCAGCTCTAAGCGGGGGGGTGGCGAGACCCAGTACTTC
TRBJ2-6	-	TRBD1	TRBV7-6	CASSQRQGARGANVLTF	TGTGCCAGCAGCCAACGACAGGGGGCGCGTGGGGCCAACGTCCTGACTTTC
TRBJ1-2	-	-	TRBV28	CASSFQGFANYGYTF	TGTGCCAGCAGTTTCCAGGGGTTTGCTAACTATGGCTACACCTTC
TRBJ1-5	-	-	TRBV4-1	CASSERGNQPQHF	TGCGCCAGCAGCGAGAGAGGAAATCAGCCCCAGCATTTT
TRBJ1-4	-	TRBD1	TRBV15	CATSTHRDRREKLFF	TGTGCCACCAGCACACACCGGGACAGGCGTGAAAAACTGTTTTTT
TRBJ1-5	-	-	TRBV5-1	CASSLDSPSNQPQHF	TGCGCCAGCAGCCTGGACAGTCCTAGCAATCAGCCCCAGCATTTT
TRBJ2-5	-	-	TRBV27	CASRTGGETQYF	TGTGCCAGCAGGACTGGTGGGGAGACCCAGTACTTC
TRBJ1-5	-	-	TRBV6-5	CASTSDIRSNQPQHF	TGTGCCAGCACCTCAGACATACGGAGCAATCAGCCCCAGCATTTT
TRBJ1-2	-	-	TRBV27	CASTDRGNYGYTF	TGTGCCAGCACCGATCGGGGAAACTATGGCTACACCTTC
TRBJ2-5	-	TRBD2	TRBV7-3	CASRENELTSGGETQYF	TGTGCCAGCAGGGAGAATGAATTGACTAGCGGGGGAGAGACCCAGTACTTC
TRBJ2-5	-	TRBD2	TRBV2	CASSELGTSGGRPYF	TGTGCCAGCAGTGAACTAGGGACTAGCGGGGGTAGGCCATACTTC
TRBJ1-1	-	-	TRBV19	CASTQRAGVNTEAFF	TGTGCCAGTACCCAAAGGGCAGGGGTGAACACTGAAGCTTTCTTT
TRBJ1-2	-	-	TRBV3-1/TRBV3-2	CASSQNGAGVLYGYTF	TGTGCCAGCAGCCAAAATGGGGCAGGGGTCCTCTATGGCTACACCTTC
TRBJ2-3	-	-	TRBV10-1	CASSESERGTDTQYF	TGCGCCAGCAGTGAGTCGGAACGGGGCACAGATACGCAGTATTTT
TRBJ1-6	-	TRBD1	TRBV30	CAWDEQGPSPLHF	TGTGCCTGGGACGAACAGGGGCCTTCACCCCTCCACTTT
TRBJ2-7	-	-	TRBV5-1	CASSDALAPTLEQYF	TGCGCCAGCAGCGACGCGCTAGCGCCGACGTTGGAGCAGTACTTC
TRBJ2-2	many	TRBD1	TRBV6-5	CATGQGADTGELFF	TGTGCCACGGGACAGGGGGCGGACACCGGGGAGCTGTTTTTT
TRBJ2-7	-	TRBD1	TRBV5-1	CASSLSTGTGGYEQYF	TGCGCCAGCAGCTTGTCGACCGGGACAGGGGGCTACGAGCAGTACTTC
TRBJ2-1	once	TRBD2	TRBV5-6	CASSEGLAGFNEQFF	TGTGCCAGCAGCGAAGGGCTAGCGGGTTTTAATGAGCAGTTCTTC
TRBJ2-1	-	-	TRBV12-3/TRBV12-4	CASMLGVSNEQFF	TGTGCCAGCATGCTCGGGGTTAGCAATGAGCAGTTCTTC
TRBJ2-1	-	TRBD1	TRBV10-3	CAISVNRGNNEQFF	TGTGCCATCAGTGTGAACAGGGGGAACAATGAGCAGTTCTTC
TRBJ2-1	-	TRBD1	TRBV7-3	CASSLNRDRDEQFF	TGTGCCAGCAGCTTAAACCGGGACAGGGATGAGCAGTTCTTC
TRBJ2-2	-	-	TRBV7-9	CASSFQGGGELFF	TGTGCCAGCAGCTTTCAAGGGGGCGGGGAGCTGTTTTTT